This T cell receptor (beta chain) was identified during a study of read filtering for tumor transcriptome and immune sequencing. Study-level background: Revised staging placed 8 patients in R-ISS I, about 16 in II, more than 5 in III. DNase treatment preceded whole-transcriptome library preparation. TCR-mapped reads were about 4 to 11 million with IR-seq versus roughly 80 to 1273 with RNA-seq.

Points from the study as a whole: This fraction held mixed bone marrow immune cells after CD138-negative sorting.

Germline V gene sequence: CDR1 SNHLY, CDR2 FYNNEI. The CDR3 has 12 residues. The V gene end was trimmed by 9 bases and the J gene end by 7 bases; junction bases not matched to a gene: 6. Molecular barcoded adaptors covering alpha/delta and beta/gamma chains were used on approximately 440 ng RNA. TCRdb recomputed calls from the reads with MiXCR, one row per CDR3 protein. The sample has approximately 40,000 distinct CDR3 sequences; around 13% are singletons. This clonotype was recorded many times. Its specificity is not known. The sequence was obtained from a donor aged 40 or older with multiple myeloma. Sequencing was performed on a population of CD138-negative cells sorted from bone marrow. The rearrangement uses TRBV2 and TRBJ1-1; 9 nucleotides agree with TRBD1. The CDR3 nucleotides read TGTGCCAGTAACAGGGGGCCTCGTGAAGCTTTCTTT. Protein: CASNRGPREAFF.